The clone carrying this T cell receptor beta chain came up many times. V lost 2 bases, J lost 0 bases, and 14 bases lay in between. Germline-derived CDR1 and CDR2 are SGHRS and YFSETQ. The CDR3 has 16 residues. CDR3-region Arm-PCR and iRepertoire HTBI primers produced the TCR beta libraries. TCRdb ran MiXCR on the multiplex PCR reads and lists one entry per CDR3 protein. The repertoire has 400,000 to 500,000 distinct CDR3 sequences, around 14% of them found once; the top ten carry around 15%. The time point denotes: newly diagnosed GD, antithyroid drugs for less than 3 months. Making the TCR library involved RNA that had been extracted from PBMCs. This sample was taken from a study of regulatory T cells in long-lasting Graves disease. These data also formed part of another study, on T cells in Graves' hyperthyroidism and ophthalmopathy.

The chain employs TRBV5-1 and TRBJ2-5; D may be TRBD2 (6 bases). This receptor was obtained from a woman aged 30 to 39 with Graves disease. Sequenced material: peripheral blood mononuclear cells (PBMCs), taken at new diagnosis, from a patient treated with antithyroid drugs. The CDR3 coding sequence is TGCGCCAGCAGCTTACGGGACTCTCTGTACCAAGAGACCCAGTACTTC. It yields the protein CASSLRDSLYQETQYF.